This T cell receptor (beta chain) was sequenced for a study of blood T cell repertoires in COVID-19. Produced via immunoSEQ multiplex PCR; TCRdb's table is partial and in-frame only. The sample holds under 250,000 clones, about 86% seen once. The CDR3 spans 13 residues. CDR1 and CDR2 from the germline V gene are LGHDT and YNNKEL (reference sequence). The V and J ends lost 2 bases and 5 bases, in that order; junction bases with no gene match: 0. Self-reported history from a screening survey and questionnaire set each donor's cohort. The chain uses TRBV3-1 (or the pseudogene TRBV3-2) and TRBJ2-1, with TRBD1 matching 7 bases. This sequence originates from a woman aged 45 to 65 with acute COVID-19. What was sequenced was PBMCs or T cells enriched from blood (not recorded which). In nucleotides, the CDR3 is TGTGCCAGCAGCCAAACAGGGGACAATGAGCAGTTCTTC. Protein: CASSQTGDNEQFF.